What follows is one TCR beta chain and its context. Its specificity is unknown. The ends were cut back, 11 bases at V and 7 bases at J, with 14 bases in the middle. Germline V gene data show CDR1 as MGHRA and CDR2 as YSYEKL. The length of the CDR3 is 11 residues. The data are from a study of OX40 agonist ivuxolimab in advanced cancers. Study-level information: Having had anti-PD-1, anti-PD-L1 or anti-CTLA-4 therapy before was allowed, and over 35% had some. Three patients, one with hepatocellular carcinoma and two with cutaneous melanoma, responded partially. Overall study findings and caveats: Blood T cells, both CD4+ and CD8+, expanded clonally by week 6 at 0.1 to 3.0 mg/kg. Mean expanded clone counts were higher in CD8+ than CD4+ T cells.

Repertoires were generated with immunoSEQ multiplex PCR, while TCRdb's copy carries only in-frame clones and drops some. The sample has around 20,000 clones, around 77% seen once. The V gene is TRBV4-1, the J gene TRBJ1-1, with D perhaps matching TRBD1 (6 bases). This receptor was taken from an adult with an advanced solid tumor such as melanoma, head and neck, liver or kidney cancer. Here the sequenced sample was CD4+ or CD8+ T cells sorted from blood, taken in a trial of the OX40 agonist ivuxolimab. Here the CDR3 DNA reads TGCGCCGCGGGGGCGCAGGGTGAAGCTTTCTTT. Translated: CAAGAQGEAFF.